A single sample is the source of the 19 T cell receptor beta chains below, sequenced in a study of blood T cell repertoires in COVID-19. Assay: immunoSEQ multiplex PCR; the TCRdb copy retains only in-frame clones and omits some. This sample has about 190,000 clones, with about 88% found just once. Sequencing used peripheral blood. Receptors were obtained from a woman aged 35 to 49 who had recovered from COVID-19.

The chain links TRBV30 to TRBJ1-5, with 8 positions matching TRBD1. The CDR3 extends over 13 amino acids. Germline V gene lookup returns CDR1 GTSNPN and CDR2 SVGIG (reference sequence). The V gene end was trimmed by 3 bases and the J gene end by 5 bases; junction bases not matched to a gene: 3. The CDR3 DNA is TGTGCCTGGAGCGGGACAGGAGATCAGCCCCAGCATTTT. This codes for CAWSGTGDQPQHF.

The gene calls are TRBV6-2 or TRBV6-3 and TRBJ2-2; D gene unclear. Trimming took off 6 bases at V and 7 bases at J, with 9 bases between the two ends. The CDR3 spans 12 residues. CDR1 and CDR2 (germline): MNHEY, SVGEGT. The CDR3 DNA sequence: TGTGCCAGCAGCCCACTTTACGGGGAGCTGTTTTTT. Translated: CASSPLYGELFF.

This clone was counted a few times. This rearrangement joins TRBV2 to TRBJ1-6; possible D gene TRBD1, 6 bases. This CDR3 spans 16 amino acids. V was pared by 7 bases and J by 5 bases, with 18 bases between. Germline CDR1 is SNHLY and CDR2 is FYNNEI. CDR3 loop: CASTQARQANNSPLHF. The CDR3 nucleotides read TGTGCCAGCACACAAGCGAGACAGGCGAATAATTCACCCCTCCACTTT.

This clone appeared once. The J gene is TRBJ2-3, the V gene TRBV5-1; 7 bases are a match to TRBD2. This CDR3 region has 15 residues. The germline CDR1 and CDR2 sequences are SGHRS and YFSETQ. The trim removed 0 bases at V and 5 bases at J, leaving 6 bases unmatched. In nucleotides, the CDR3 is TGCGCCAGCAGCTTGGAAGGCGGGAGAGGAGATACGCAGTATTTT. This translates into CASSLEGGRGDTQYF.

Only a few counts were recorded for this clone. This rearrangement joins TRBV4-2 to TRBJ2-3; 7 nucleotides align to TRBD2. The length of the CDR3 is 14 residues. With V trimmed by 0 bases and J by 7 bases, 4 bases remained unmatched. Germline V gives CDR1 LGHNA, CDR2 YNFKEQ. The CDR3 loop reads CASSQESAGNTQYF. In DNA form, the CDR3 reads TGTGCCAGCAGCCAAGAGTCAGCGGGAAATACGCAGTATTTT.

The genes are TRBV12-3 or TRBV12-4 and TRBJ1-1; D is undetermined. V lost 3 bases and J lost 3, with 8 bases in between. There are 13 residues in the CDR3. The CDR3 is CASSLVEDTEAFF. CDR3 in DNA: TGTGCCAGCAGTTTGGTTGAGGACACTGAAGCTTTCTTT.

V usage is TRBV7-3 and J usage is TRBJ2-7, with TRBD1 identical over 7 bases. Germline V gene data show CDR1 as SGHTA and CDR2 as FQGTGA. This CDR3 contains 14 residues. V trimming: 6 bases; J trimming: 2 bases; junction bases outside the gene matches: 7. This CDR3 is CASSIGGLPYEQYF. The CDR3 DNA follows: TGTGCCAGCAGTATAGGGGGCCTACCCTACGAGCAGTACTTC.

V and J are TRBV30 and TRBJ2-3; D remains unclear. There are 16 residues in the CDR3. Germline values: CDR1 GTSNPN, CDR2 SVGIG (reference sequence). The ends were cut back, 2 bases at V and 2 bases at J, with 17 bases in the middle. CDR3: CAWSRGSATTTDTQYF. Written as DNA, the CDR3 is TGTGCCTGGAGTCGCGGAAGCGCGACCACCACAGATACGCAGTATTTT.

The rearrangement joins TRBV19 to TRBJ2-1; possibly TRBD1 for D (6 bases). Trimming left V 6 bases short and J 1 base short, with 13 bases between. Per the germline V gene, CDR1 is LNHDA and CDR2 is SQIVND (reference sequence). The CDR3 runs to 15 residues. In DNA, the CDR3 is TGTGCCAGTAGGCCGGCAGGGGCTTCCTACAATGAGCAGTTCTTC. Translating it yields CASRPAGASYNEQFF. The complete variable domain, with remaining parts taken from reference TRBV19 and TRBJ2-1, reads DGGITQSPKYLFRKEGQNVTLSCEQNLNHDAMYWYRQDPGQGLRLIYYSQIVNDFQKGDIAEGYSVSREKKESFPLTVTSAQKNPTAFYLCASRPAGASYNEQFFGPGTRLTVL.

V gene TRBV2 combines with J gene TRBJ2-3; possible D gene TRBD2, 5 bases. With 3 bases removed from V and 6 bases from J, the gap between germline ends came to 10 bases. CDR1 SNHLY and CDR2 FYNNEI come from the germline V gene. CDR3 length: 13 residues. The DNA for the CDR3 is TGTGCCAGCAGTGAGCAGGCGGGCGATACGCAGTATTTT. Amino acids: CASSEQAGDTQYF.

This chain joins TRBV7-6 and TRBJ1-5; D is unclear. The CDR3 is made up of 13 amino acids. CDR1 and CDR2 from the germline V gene are SGHVS and FNYEAQ. Trimming took 2 bases from V and 5 from J, leaving 7 bases between them. This CDR3 reads CASSLWSDQPQHF. CDR3 nucleotide sequence: TGTGCCAGCAGCTTATGGTCGGATCAGCCCCAGCATTTT.

The chain uses TRBV28 and TRBJ1-3, with D maybe TRBD1 (5 bases). V lost 7 bases to trimming and J lost 5 bases, with 24 bases between them. The germline CDR1 and CDR2 sequences are MDHEN and SYDVKM. The CDR3 is 17 residues long. This CDR3 is CASIESGAQGIRNTIYF. CDR3 DNA sequence: TGTGCCAGCATTGAGTCTGGGGCCCAGGGCATAAGAAACACCATATATTTT.

This chain links TRBV6-5 with TRBJ2-1; a weak D match, TRBD1 (5 bases). The CDR3 has 12 residues. The ends were cut back, 5 bases at V and 9 bases at J, with 11 bases in the middle. Germline V gene data show CDR1 as MNHEY and CDR2 as SVGAGI. As DNA, the CDR3 is TGTGCCAGCAGTCCCGGACACATTGAGCAGTTCTTC. It translates to CASSPGHIEQFF.

The chain uses TRBV7-3 and TRBJ2-5; TRBD1 aligns across 8 bases. Germline CDR1 is SGHTA and CDR2 is FQGTGA. CDR3 length: 17 residues. V trimming: 5 bases; J trimming: 2 bases; junction bases outside the gene matches: 13. The CDR3 reads CASSRPDADREQETQYF. The CDR3, as DNA: TGTGCCAGCAGCCGTCCGGATGCGGACAGGGAACAAGAGACCCAGTACTTC.

The chain recombines TRBV5-4 with TRBJ2-3; 8 nucleotides match TRBD2. V dropped 4 bases and J dropped 2; count of bases not matched to a gene: 15. Germline assignment: CDR1 SGHNT and CDR2 YYREEE (reference sequence). This CDR3 contains 18 residues. CDR3 sequence reads: CASSHGSSSGGITDTQYF. The CDR3 bases are TGTGCCAGCAGCCACGGTAGTTCGTCGGGAGGGATCACAGATACGCAGTATTTT.

The chain employs TRBV6-1 and TRBJ1-2; D remains unclear. CDR1 is MNHNS, CDR2 SASEGT, per germline. V gave up 2 bases and J gave up 8 bases, with 27 bases separating them. This CDR3 contains 18 residues. CDR3 DNA: TGTGCCAGCAGTGAAAACGATGGGGTCGGCGGGTGGGTGTTAGGCTACACCTTC. Protein sequence: CASSENDGVGGWVLGYTF.

The chain carries TRBV6-4 and TRBJ2-3; weak D call: TRBD1 (8 bases). The V end lost 2 bases, the J end lost 8 bases, and 23 bases lay between the germline ends. The germline V gene has CDR1 MRHNA and CDR2 SNTAGT. This CDR3 has 17 amino acids. The CDR3 DNA sequence: TGTGCCAGCAGTGACGGTCAGGGGGCGGGGGATCGTGTTACGCAGTATTTT. Translating gives CASSDGQGAGDRVTQYF.

Points on this clone: Other nucleotide sequences in the sample specify the same CDR3. The gene calls are TRBV19 and TRBJ1-1; 8 positions agree with TRBD1. This CDR3 has 15 amino acids. V was clipped by 5 bases and J by 0 bases; unmatched bases: 5. The V gene's germline CDR1 is LNHDA and CDR2 SQIVND (reference sequence). CDR3: CASSPRQGMNTEAFF. The DNA of the CDR3 is TGTGCCAGTAGTCCCCGACAGGGGATGAACACTGAAGCTTTCTTT.

The chain employs TRBV9 and TRBJ2-3; 10 bases map to TRBD2. This CDR3 is 16 amino acids long. V dropped 1 base and J dropped 0; count of bases not matched to a gene: 2. From germline, CDR1 is SGDLS and CDR2 YYNGEE. CDR3: CASSVLAGVSTDTQYF. Here the CDR3 DNA reads TGTGCCAGCAGCGTACTAGCGGGAGTAAGCACAGATACGCAGTATTTT.